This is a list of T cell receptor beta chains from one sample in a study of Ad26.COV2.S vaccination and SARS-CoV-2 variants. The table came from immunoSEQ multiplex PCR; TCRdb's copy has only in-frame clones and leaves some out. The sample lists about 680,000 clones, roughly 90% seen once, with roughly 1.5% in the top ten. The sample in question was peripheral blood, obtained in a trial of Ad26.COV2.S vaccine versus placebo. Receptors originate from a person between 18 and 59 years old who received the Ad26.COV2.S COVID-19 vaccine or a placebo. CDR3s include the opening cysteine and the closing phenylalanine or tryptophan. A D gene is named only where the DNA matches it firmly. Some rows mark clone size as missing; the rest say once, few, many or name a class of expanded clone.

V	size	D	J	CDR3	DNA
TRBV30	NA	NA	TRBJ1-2	CAWSVSYSIGYTF	TGTGCCTGGAGTGTGTCCTACTCGATTGGCTACACCTTC
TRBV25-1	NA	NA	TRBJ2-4	CASSEWRGEAKNIQYF	TGTGCCAGCAGTGAATGGCGGGGCGAAGCCAAAAACATTCAGTACTTC
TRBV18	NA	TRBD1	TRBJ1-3	CASSPDRRTGNTIYF	TGTGCCAGCTCCCCGGACAGGCGGACGGGAAACACCATATATTTT
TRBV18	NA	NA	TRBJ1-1	CASSPSPDTEAFF	TGTGCCAGCTCACCCTCACCGGACACTGAAGCTTTCTTT
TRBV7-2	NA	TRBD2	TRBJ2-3	CASSRGTSGRTDTQYF	TGTGCCAGCAGCCGCGGGACTAGCGGGAGGACAGATACGCAGTATTTT
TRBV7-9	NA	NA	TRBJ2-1	CASSPWGDSYNEQFF	TGTGCCAGCAGCCCATGGGGGGATTCCTACAATGAGCAGTTCTTC
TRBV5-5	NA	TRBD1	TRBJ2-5	CASSQWDSQETQYF	TGTGCCAGCAGCCAATGGGACAGCCAAGAGACCCAGTACTTC
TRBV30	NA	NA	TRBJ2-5	CAWSVGRETQYF	TGTGCCTGGAGTGTCGGGCGAGAGACCCAGTACTTC
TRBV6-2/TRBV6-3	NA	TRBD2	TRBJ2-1	CASSRGAGTSGYNEQFF	TGTGCCAGCAGTAGAGGGGCGGGGACTAGCGGGTACAATGAGCAGTTCTTC
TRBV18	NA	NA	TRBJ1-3	CASSPPSSSGNTIYF	TGTGCCAGCTCACCACCGTCCAGCTCTGGAAACACCATATATTTT
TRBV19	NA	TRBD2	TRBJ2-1	CATRLAGGSHNEQFF	TGTGCCACTAGACTAGCGGGAGGGTCCCACAATGAGCAGTTCTTC
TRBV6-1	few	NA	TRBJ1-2	CASSESTGGHGYTF	TGTGCCAGCAGTGAAAGTACGGGAGGGCATGGCTACACCTTC
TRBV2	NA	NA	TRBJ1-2	CASSVGQPIGYTF	TGTGCCAGCAGTGTCGGACAGCCCATTGGCTACACCTTC
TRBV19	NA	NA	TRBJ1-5	CASSIQGGQPQHF	TGTGCCAGTAGTATACAGGGAGGCCAGCCCCAGCATTTT
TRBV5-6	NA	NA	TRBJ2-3	CASSFYSGTTSTDTQYF	TGTGCCAGCAGCTTCTATAGCGGAACAACTAGCACAGATACGCAGTATTTT
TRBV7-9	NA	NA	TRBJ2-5	CASSLKGESGYF	TGTGCCAGCAGCTTAAAGGGAGAATCGGGGTACTTC
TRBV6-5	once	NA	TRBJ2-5	CASSYLQPAGTQYF	TGTGCCAGCAGTTACCTACAGCCCGCGGGGACCCAGTACTTC
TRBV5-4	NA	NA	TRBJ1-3	CASSLAGGLSGNTIYF	TGTGCCAGCAGCTTAGCGGGGGGCTTATCTGGAAACACCATATATTTT
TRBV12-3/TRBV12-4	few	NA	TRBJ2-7	CASSSGPYEQYF	TGTGCCAGCAGCTCAGGGCCCTACGAGCAGTACTTC
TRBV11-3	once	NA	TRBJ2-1	CASSLGGLNINEQFF	TGTGCCAGCAGCTTGGGGGGACTCAACATCAATGAGCAGTTCTTC
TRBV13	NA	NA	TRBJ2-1	CASSLPRETGNEQFF	TGTGCCAGCAGCTTACCCCGGGAGACCGGGAATGAGCAGTTCTTC
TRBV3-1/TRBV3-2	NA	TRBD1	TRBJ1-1	CASRRDRDSEAFF	TGTGCCAGCAGACGAGACCGGGACAGTGAAGCTTTCTTT
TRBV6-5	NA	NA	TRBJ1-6	CASSYSAIKPPLHF	TGTGCCAGCAGTTACTCGGCAATTAAGCCACCCCTCCACTTT
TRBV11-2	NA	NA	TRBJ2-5	CASSLAGGSRTQYF	TGTGCCAGCAGCTTGGCTGGTGGCTCCAGGACCCAGTACTTC
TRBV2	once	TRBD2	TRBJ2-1	CARGLVTNEQFF	TGTGCCAGGGGACTAGTGACCAATGAGCAGTTCTTC
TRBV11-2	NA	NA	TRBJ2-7	CASSLAWGDDEQYF	TGTGCCAGCAGCTTAGCTTGGGGGGACGACGAGCAGTACTTC
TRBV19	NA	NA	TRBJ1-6	CASSPGPNSPLHF	TGTGCCAGTAGCCCCGGACCAAATTCACCCCTCCACTTT
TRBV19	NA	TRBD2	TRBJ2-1	CASSLSWGLRSYNEQFF	TGTGCCAGTAGCCTCTCGTGGGGACTACGCTCCTACAATGAGCAGTTCTTC
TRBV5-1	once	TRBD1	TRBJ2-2	CASSPRYGQGAAGELFF	TGCGCCAGCAGCCCCAGGTATGGACAGGGGGCCGCCGGGGAGCTGTTTTTT
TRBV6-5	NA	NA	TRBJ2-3	CASSDPRKTDTQYF	TGTGCCAGCTCTGATCCCCGAAAAACAGATACGCAGTATTTT
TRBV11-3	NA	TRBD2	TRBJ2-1	CASSLGSSGHNEQFF	TGTGCCAGCAGCTTAGGATCTAGCGGTCACAATGAGCAGTTCTTC
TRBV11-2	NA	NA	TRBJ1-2	CASSSIYNYGYTF	TGTGCCAGCAGCTCGATATATAACTATGGCTACACCTTC
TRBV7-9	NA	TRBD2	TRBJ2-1	CASSLTAGGSNYNEQFF	TGTGCCAGCAGCTTGACGGCGGGGGGGTCTAATTACAATGAGCAGTTCTTC
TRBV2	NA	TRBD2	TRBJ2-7	CATRLAGGNYEQYF	TGTGCCACAAGACTAGCGGGAGGGAACTACGAGCAGTACTTC
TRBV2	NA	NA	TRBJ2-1	CASKEGTEYNEQFF	TGTGCCAGCAAGGAGGGGACGGAATACAATGAGCAGTTCTTC
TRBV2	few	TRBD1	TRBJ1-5	CASSEEAGGQPQHF	TGTGCCAGCAGTGAAGAGGCAGGGGGACAGCCCCAGCATTTT
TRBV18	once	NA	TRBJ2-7	CASSGQEHYEQYF	TGTGCCAGCTCAGGGCAAGAACACTACGAGCAGTACTTC
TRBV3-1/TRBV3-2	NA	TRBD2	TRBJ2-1	CASSQGLAGHNEQFF	TGTGCCAGCTCCCAAGGACTAGCGGGACACAATGAGCAGTTCTTC
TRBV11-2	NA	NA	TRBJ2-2	CASSSRGELFF	TGTGCCAGCAGCTCCCGAGGGGAGCTGTTTTTT
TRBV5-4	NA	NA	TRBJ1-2	CASSLGTGVFNGYTF	TGTGCCAGCAGCTTGGGGACGGGGGTGTTTAATGGCTACACCTTC
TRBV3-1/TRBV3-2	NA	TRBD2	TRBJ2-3	CASSPGLARSHTQYF	TGTGCCAGCAGCCCAGGACTAGCGCGGTCCCATACGCAGTATTTT
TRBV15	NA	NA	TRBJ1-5	CATITGEDQPQHF	TGTGCCACCATCACAGGTGAAGACCAGCCCCAGCATTTT
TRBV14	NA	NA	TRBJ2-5	CASSQEITGETQYF	TGTGCCAGCAGCCAAGAAATTACTGGCGAGACCCAGTACTTC
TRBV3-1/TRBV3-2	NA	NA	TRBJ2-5	CASSQGKGPRTSYQETQYF	TGTGCCAGCAGCCAAGGGAAGGGGCCCAGGACCTCGTACCAAGAGACCCAGTACTTC
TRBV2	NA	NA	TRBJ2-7	CASTGRAYEQYF	TGTGCCAGCACAGGGCGGGCGTACGAGCAGTACTTC
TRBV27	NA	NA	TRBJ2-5	CASSPRPTETQYF	TGTGCCAGCAGTCCCCGGCCGACAGAGACCCAGTACTTC
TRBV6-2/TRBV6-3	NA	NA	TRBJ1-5	CASSFRGGYQPQHF	TGTGCCAGCAGTTTTAGGGGTGGCTATCAGCCCCAGCATTTT
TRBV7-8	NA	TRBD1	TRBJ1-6	CASSTRQGGNSPLHF	TGTGCCAGCAGCACCCGACAGGGAGGGAATTCACCCCTCCACTTT
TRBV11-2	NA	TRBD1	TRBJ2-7	CASSFAGTAYEQYF	TGTGCCAGCAGCTTTGCCGGGACAGCCTACGAGCAGTACTTC
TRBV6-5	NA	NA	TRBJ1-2	CASSPTSGYGYTF	TGTGCCAGCAGCCCGACTTCGGGCTATGGCTACACCTTC
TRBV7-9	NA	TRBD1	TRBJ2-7	CASSLGVGQSYEQYF	TGTGCCAGCAGCTTAGGGGTGGGACAGTCCTACGAGCAGTACTTC
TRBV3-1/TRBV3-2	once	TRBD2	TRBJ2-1	CASSQVRAGYNEQFF	TGTGCCAGCAGCCAAGTCCGAGCGGGGTACAATGAGCAGTTCTTC